A selection of T cell receptor beta chains follows, all from one sample in a study of CD8+ T cells in alopecia areata. Assay: immunoSEQ multiplex PCR; the TCRdb copy retains only in-frame clones and omits some. This table holds 150,000 or so clones, around 47% found once. Material for sequencing was CD4+ T cells sorted from blood. Receptors originate from a human donor with alopecia areata. Each CDR3 is given with its conserved first and last residue. A D gene is named only where the DNA matches it firmly. A clone size is listed for some rows: how often the clone was seen (once, few, many), or a class if it is expanded.

D	V	J	size	DNA	CDR3
NA	TRBV29-1	TRBJ2-7	NA	TGCAGCGTTGAACCCCCAGGGACCAACGAGCAGTACTTC	CSVEPPGTNEQYF
NA	TRBV6-5	TRBJ2-7	NA	TGTGCCAGCAGTTACGGCTCGAGCTCCTACGAGCAGTACTTC	CASSYGSSSYEQYF
TRBD1	TRBV18	TRBJ1-1	NA	TGTGCCAGCTCACCTCGACAGGGAAACACTGAAGCTTTCTTT	CASSPRQGNTEAFF
NA	TRBV29-1	TRBJ1-2	few	TGCAGCGTTCTTAGTATGGGGTGGGACTATGGCTACACCTTC	CSVLSMGWDYGYTF
NA	TRBV6-6	TRBJ1-1	NA	TGTGCCAGCAGTTATCTGAACACTGAAGCTTTCTTT	CASSYLNTEAFF
NA	TRBV11-2	TRBJ2-5	NA	TGTGCCAGCAGCCAGGGGGGGTCCCCCCAAGAGACCCAGTACTTC	CASSQGGSPQETQYF
NA	TRBV27	TRBJ1-5	NA	TGTGCCAGCAGTTTATACGGGGTTGGCAATCAGCCCCAGCATTTT	CASSLYGVGNQPQHF
TRBD2	TRBV19	TRBJ2-1	few	TGTGCCAGTAGTAACCCCAAGACTAGCGGCTCCAATGAGCAGTTCTTC	CASSNPKTSGSNEQFF
NA	TRBV4-1	TRBJ1-3	NA	TGCGCCAGCAGCCAAGATTTCGGAGGGAAACCTGGAAACACCATATATTTT	CASSQDFGGKPGNTIYF
TRBD2	TRBV29-1	TRBJ2-7	NA	TGCAGCGTTGGGGGACTAGCGGGAGGCGAGCAGTACTTC	CSVGGLAGGEQYF
TRBD2	TRBV5-1	TRBJ2-5	NA	TGCGCCAGCAGCTTGGGACTAGCGGGAGGGCCAGAAGAGACCCAGTACTTC	CASSLGLAGGPEETQYF
NA	TRBV20-1	TRBJ2-2	NA	TGCAGTGCTCAAGATTCCGGGGAGCTGTTTTTT	CSAQDSGELFF
NA	TRBV5-1	TRBJ1-1	NA	TGCGCCAGCAGCTTGTCTCCAGTAAACACTGAAGCTTTCTTT	CASSLSPVNTEAFF
TRBD1	TRBV29-1	TRBJ2-5	NA	TGCAGCGTGGGGGACAGAACGCAACAAGAGACCCAGTACTTC	CSVGDRTQQETQYF
TRBD2	TRBV9	TRBJ2-3	NA	TGTGCCAGCAGCGTTGATCCTAGCGGGAGCCTCCCCACAGATACGCAGTATTTT	CASSVDPSGSLPTDTQYF
TRBD2	TRBV27	TRBJ2-6	few	TGTGCCAGCAGTTTCGGACTAGCGGGAGTCTCTGGGGCCAACGTCCTGACTTTC	CASSFGLAGVSGANVLTF
TRBD1	TRBV28	TRBJ2-3	NA	TGTGCCAGCAGTCCACGACAGGGTTTAGGCACAGATACGCAGTATTTT	CASSPRQGLGTDTQYF
NA	TRBV5-1	TRBJ2-1	NA	TGCGCCAGCAGCTTCCTGGGTTCTGAGCAGTTCTTC	CASSFLGSEQFF
TRBD1	TRBV5-4	TRBJ2-3	few	TGTGCCAGCAGCAAACCGACAGGGGCCGATACGCAGTATTTT	CASSKPTGADTQYF
NA	TRBV5-1	TRBJ2-5	NA	TGCGCCAGCAGCTTGGGGCCCGCGACTGAGGAGACCCAGTACTTC	CASSLGPATEETQYF
NA	TRBV27	TRBJ2-7	NA	TGTGCCAGCAGTTTGGAGGGAGTCCACGAGCAGTACTTC	CASSLEGVHEQYF
NA	TRBV28	TRBJ2-5	NA	TGTGCCAGCAGTCCCCCCAACAGGTATCAAGAGACCCAGTACTTC	CASSPPNRYQETQYF
TRBD2	TRBV6-5	TRBJ2-7	NA	TGTGCCAGCAGTTACTCGATTTATAGCGGGAGCGACGAGCAGTACTTC	CASSYSIYSGSDEQYF
NA	TRBV5-1	TRBJ2-7	few	TGCGCCAGCAGCTTTAGGGGGGAATTGAACGAGCAGTACTTC	CASSFRGELNEQYF
NA	TRBV5-1	TRBJ2-5	few	TGCGCCAGCAGCTTGGTTCGGGCCGAACAAGAGACCCAGTACTTC	CASSLVRAEQETQYF
NA	TRBV5-1	TRBJ2-1	few	TGCGCCAGCAGCTTGGTTGGGGGGCGCAATGAGCAGTTCTTC	CASSLVGGRNEQFF
NA	TRBV6-5	TRBJ2-5	NA	TGTGCCAGCAAGATCGGGCAAGAGACCCAGTACTTC	CASKIGQETQYF
NA	TRBV29-1	TRBJ1-3	NA	TGCAGCGTTGACACTTCCTCTGGAAACACCATATATTTT	CSVDTSSGNTIYF
TRBD1	TRBV5-1	TRBJ1-1	NA	TGCGCCAGCAGCGACGGACAGGGAACGAACACTGAAGCTTTCTTT	CASSDGQGTNTEAFF
TRBD1	TRBV28	TRBJ1-1	NA	TGTGCCAGCAGTCAACAGGGGGTCACTGAAGCTTTCTTT	CASSQQGVTEAFF
TRBD1	TRBV4-1	TRBJ2-2	few	TGCGCCAGCAGCCAAGATTTGGCAGGGGGAACCGGGGAGCTGTTTTTT	CASSQDLAGGTGELFF
NA	TRBV5-1	TRBJ1-5	NA	TGCGCCAGCAGCGAAGGAACTCTCGGACAGCCCCAGCATTTT	CASSEGTLGQPQHF
NA	TRBV5-1	TRBJ2-1	NA	TGCGCCAGCAGCTTGGATCTGGCGAGCTCCTACAATGAGCAGTTCTTC	CASSLDLASSYNEQFF
TRBD2	TRBV7-3	TRBJ2-1	few	TGTGCCAGCAGCTCCCGGTCGCTAGCGGGCCTCAATGAGCAGTTCTTC	CASSSRSLAGLNEQFF
NA	TRBV30	TRBJ2-2	NA	TGTGCCTGGAGTGATCTTGTAGGAGGGGTTAAATGGAACACCGGGGAGCTGTTTTTT	CAWSDLVGGVKWNTGELFF
TRBD2	TRBV2	TRBJ2-2	NA	TGTGCCAGCATCGGAACTAGCGGGAACACCGGGGAGCTGTTTTTT	CASIGTSGNTGELFF
NA	TRBV20-1	TRBJ2-1	NA	TGCAGTGTTAAGGCCAATGAGCAGTTCTTC	CSVKANEQFF
NA	TRBV7-9	TRBJ1-1	NA	TGTGCCAGCAGCTTGGGTCAGCCGAACACTGAAGCTTTCTTT	CASSLGQPNTEAFF
NA	TRBV7-9	TRBJ2-7	NA	TGTGCCAGCAGCTTAGATCCAGCGGCCTACGAGCAGTACTTC	CASSLDPAAYEQYF
NA	TRBV5-4	TRBJ2-6	few	TGTGCCAGCATCGTTGCAGGGGCCAACGTCCTGACTTTC	CASIVAGANVLTF
NA	TRBV18	TRBJ2-4	few	TGTGCCAGCTCACCCGGGAAAGCCAAAAACATTCAGTACTTC	CASSPGKAKNIQYF